These T cell receptor beta chains were read from a single sample in a study of CD8 T cells in Susac syndrome. TCRdb analysed the immunoSEQ multiplex PCR reads with MiXCR anew, one entry per CDR3 protein. In the table there are 200,000 to 250,000 distinct CDR3 sequences, around 93% of which are singletons. Material for sequencing was CD4+ T cells from PBMCs. The receptors were gathered from a human donor with Susac syndrome. Both conserved end residues are part of each CDR3.

j_gene | v_gene | CDR3aa
TRBJ1-5 | TRBV6-5 | CASSSRRVLSTVSNQPQHF
TRBJ1-5 | TRBV20-1 | CSARDRPGTGGKAQHF
TRBJ2-7 | TRBV6-2/TRBV6-3 | CASSGQVGISSYEQYF
TRBJ1-4 | TRBV27 | CASSYGGKGEKLFF
TRBJ1-2 | TRBV28 | CASSLSGGAGYTF
TRBJ1-6 | TRBV5-6 | CASSFSNRGSPLHF
TRBJ2-7 | TRBV12-3/TRBV12-4 | CASSLQGRVAEQYF
TRBJ1-2 | TRBV6-1 | CASSEAHWTGGYGYTF
TRBJ1-4 | TRBV12-3/TRBV12-4 | CASSARTGDANEKLFF
TRBJ1-5 | TRBV5-6 | CASSSMGGVEQPQHF
TRBJ2-1 | TRBV7-9 | CASSLGAANEQFF
TRBJ2-1 | TRBV4-3 | CASSQDYRNEQFF
TRBJ1-3 | TRBV20-1 | CSASPDSVGNTIYF
TRBJ1-2 | TRBV12-3/TRBV12-4 | CASSAGQSYGYTF
TRBJ1-5 | TRBV12-3/TRBV12-4 | CASSLRGQREPQHF
TRBJ1-3 | TRBV28 | CASSSQGAEGNTIYF
TRBJ2-3 | TRBV12-3/TRBV12-4 | CASSLGGLGGTQYF
TRBJ1-3 | TRBV27 | CASSPLWGSGNTIYF
TRBJ2-3 | TRBV29-1 | CSVEDGTRDTQYF
TRBJ2-1 | TRBV5-4 | CASSLEQGRGNEQFF
TRBJ2-5 | TRBV20-1 | CSATTGADPQETQYF
TRBJ2-7 | TRBV9 | CASSVAGTGFYEQYF
TRBJ1-4 | TRBV12-3/TRBV12-4 | CASSFSDNEKLFF
TRBJ2-3 | TRBV2 | CASSEPDTQYF
TRBJ2-3 | TRBV7-3 | CASSLNGRGPDTQYF
TRBJ2-1 | TRBV20-1 | CSASAVDEQFF
TRBJ1-4 | TRBV12-3/TRBV12-4 | CASSPGTGLQEKLFF
TRBJ1-1 | TRBV21-1 | CASSKGEGGKGPNTEAFF
TRBJ1-4 | TRBV30 | CAWGTPGGEKLFF
TRBJ2-7 | TRBV6-1 | CASPSPYEQYF
TRBJ2-3 | TRBV5-1 | CASSQTGTSGGTDTQYF
TRBJ1-4 | TRBV5-5 | CASSLEAANEKLFF
TRBJ2-1 | TRBV20-1 | CSASGGRHNEQFF
TRBJ2-5 | TRBV6-5 | CASSSRALIETQYF
TRBJ1-4 | TRBV9 | CASSPRLDIGEKLFF
TRBJ1-2 | TRBV29-1 | CSVEGRGVGYGYTF
TRBJ1-6 | TRBV6-1 | CASSALRQGSSSPLHF
TRBJ2-6 | TRBV9 | CASSPLSSGANVLTF
TRBJ2-3 | TRBV15 | CATSRSPASTDTQYF
TRBJ2-3 | TRBV7-2 | CASSPATDTQYF
TRBJ2-5 | TRBV10-3 | CATTGGETQYF
TRBJ2-2 | TRBV28 | CASSFLGAGPNTGELFF
TRBJ1-2 | TRBV5-6 | CASSRTQNPYGYTF
TRBJ2-5 | TRBV29-1 | CSVSGTGRAQKTQYF
TRBJ2-2 | TRBV11-2 | CASSPIASTGELFF
TRBJ1-1 | TRBV29-1 | CSVETGAGTEAFF
TRBJ1-1 | TRBV29-1 | CSVEIQGREAFF
TRBJ1-6 | TRBV25-1 | CASSSPKQGLPNSPLHF
TRBJ2-2 | TRBV3-1 | CASSPWVGEDGELFF
TRBJ1-2 | TRBV18 | CASSPLGTGANYGYTF